Sequencing of this T cell receptor (beta chain) was carried out in a study of T cell repertoires in cytomegalovirus infection. At the level of the study: Used in the study were CMV epitopes, some recently identified and HLA-C-restricted, others well-studied and HLA-B-restricted.

Via MiXCR, TCRdb re-called the reads, giving one row per CDR3 protein. The table includes about 330,000 distinct CDR3 sequences, roughly 34% detected once. In regard to this clonotype: As yet, its antigen is unknown.

Sequenced here: cultured PBMCs, sampled from culture after CMV antigen stimulation. The TCR originated in a human donor in good health (CMV status not recorded). Some clones in this sample may be carry-over from other donors' samples.

The CDR3 sequence: CASSTGTGENSPLHF. The CDR3 nucleotides are TGTGCCAGCAGCACCGGGACAGGGGAAAATTCACCCCTCCACTTT. The genes are TRBV7-6 and TRBJ1-6; 10 bases map to TRBD1. Germline V gene lookup returns CDR1 SGHVS and CDR2 FNYEAQ. J was trimmed by 7 bases and V by 5 bases; bases with no gene match: 5. This CDR3 is 15 amino acids long.